The 27 T cell receptor beta chains given below trace back to one sample, sequenced in a study of cytomegalovirus exposure and HLA in healthy donors. Both 60 Vbeta primers and 13 Jbeta primers went into the PCR. Libraries were prepared by immunoSEQ multiplex PCR; TCRdb keeps only in-frame clonotypes and omits some of them. The sample has more than 90,000 clones, roughly four fifths seen once. The material sequenced was PBMCs. The origin of the receptors is a man in his forties or fifties in good health and CMV-seropositive.

The J gene is TRBJ1-5, the V gene TRBV10-3; D perhaps matches TRBD1 (6 bases). The CDR3 loop spans 16 amino acids. The V end was cut by 2 bases, the J end by 4 bases, with 15 bases between. The germline CDR1 and CDR2 sequences are ENHRY and SYGVKD. The DNA for the CDR3 is TGTGCCATCAGTGAGGCCGGGAAGGGGGGGAATCAGCCCCAGCATTTT. Its translation: CAISEAGKGGNQPQHF.

This clone was detected once. The rearrangement uses TRBV2 and TRBJ2-3; D is perhaps TRBD2 (6 bases). Trimming removed 8 bases at V and 6 bases at J, with 9 bases between. This CDR3 is built from 11 residues. Germline V gives CDR1 SNHLY, CDR2 FYNNEI. As DNA, the CDR3 is TGTGCCAGCCGGAGGGCCGATACGCAGTATTTT. It codes for CASRRADTQYF.

This sequence joins TRBV5-8 and TRBJ1-6; tentatively, D is TRBD1 (5 bases). This CDR3 spans 17 amino acids. V was shortened by 1 base and J by 1 base, with 12 bases between the two germline ends. Germline CDR1 is SGHTS and CDR2 is YDEGEE. Here the CDR3 reads CASSLSRVRSYNSPLHF. As DNA, the CDR3 is TGTGCCAGCAGCTTGAGCAGGGTTCGGTCCTATAATTCACCCCTCCACTTT.

The chain combines TRBV9 with TRBJ2-5; 7 nucleotides agree with TRBD2. The germline gives CDR1 SGDLS, CDR2 YYNGEE. CDR3 size: 15 residues. V dropped 4 bases and J dropped 1; count of bases not matched to a gene: 7. DNA of the CDR3: TGTGCCAGCAGCACCCGGCGGGAGATCCAAGAGACCCAGTACTTC. This codes for CASSTRREIQETQYF.

The gene calls are TRBV5-1 and TRBJ2-5; 8 positions agree with TRBD2. V gave up 4 bases and J gave up 1 base; unmatched junction bases: 3. Germline V gene sequence: CDR1 SGHRS, CDR2 YFSETQ. The CDR3 extends over 14 amino acids. This CDR3 is CASSPGGAQETQYF. DNA of the CDR3: TGCGCCAGCAGCCCCGGGGGGGCCCAAGAGACCCAGTACTTC.

V usage is TRBV18 and J usage is TRBJ1-6; 10 bases line up with TRBD1. J was trimmed by 7 bases and V by 3 bases; bases with no gene match: 6. Germline loops: CDR1 KGHSH, CDR2 LQKENI. This CDR3 has 16 amino acids. CDR3 bases: TGTGCCAGCTCACCCACCCCGGGACAGGGGAATTCACCCCTCCACTTT. It specifies CASSPTPGQGNSPLHF.

This clone came up once. This chain joins TRBV28 and TRBJ1-6; TRBD1 aligns across 9 bases. The CDR3 length is 15 residues. Trimming took 6 bases from V and 13 from J; bases not matched to a gene: 13. Germline lookup yields CDR1 MDHEN and CDR2 SYDVKM. The DNA for the CDR3 is TGTGCCAGCAGCTTAATAGGGACAGGGTACGTTCCCCTCCACTTT. It codes for CASSLIGTGYVPLHF.

V and J are TRBV19 and TRBJ2-3; 12 nucleotides line up with TRBD2. Germline loops: CDR1 LNHDA, CDR2 SQIVND (reference sequence). V dropped 3 bases and J dropped 5; count of bases not matched to a gene: 6. This CDR3 contains 16 residues. The CDR3 here is CASSMVPGLAGDTQYF. CDR3 sequence (DNA): TGTGCCAGTAGTATGGTGCCGGGACTAGCGGGAGATACGCAGTATTTT.

This clone has only one observation. The V and J genes are TRBV18 and TRBJ2-7; TRBD2 agrees at 7 bases. J lost 1 base, V lost 2 bases, and 5 bases had no gene match. The CDR3 runs to 15 residues. The V gene's germline CDR1 is KGHSH and CDR2 LQKENI. The CDR3 bases are TGTGCCAGCTCACCAGAGGCGGGAGAGTCCTACGAGCAGTACTTC. It specifies CASSPEAGESYEQYF.

V gene TRBV19 combines with J gene TRBJ2-1; 9 bases are a match to TRBD1. Unmatched junction bases numbered 4, after V lost 2 bases and J lost 5 bases. Germline assignment: CDR1 LNHDA and CDR2 SQIVND (reference sequence). There are 15 residues in the CDR3. The CDR3 nucleotides are TGTGCCAGTAGTATAACGACAGGGGGTCACAATGAGCAGTTCTTC. Translated, it gives CASSITTGGHNEQFF.

The V and J genes are TRBV19 and TRBJ1-1, with D maybe TRBD1 (5 bases). The CDR3 has 13 residues. Trimming pared 10 bases from V and 4 bases from J, leaving 16 bases between. Germline V lookup: CDR1 LNHDA, CDR2 SQIVND (reference sequence). As DNA, the CDR3 is TGTGCCATTACGGCCCCGGGGGGCACTGAAGCTTTCTTT. Translation: CAITAPGGTEAFF.

This clone was recorded only once. This sequence joins TRBV7-2 and TRBJ2-7, with D perhaps TRBD2 (7 bases). The CDR3 is 16 amino acids. Germline V gene data show CDR1 as SGHTA and CDR2 as FQGNSA. The V end was cut by 1 base, the J end by 0 bases, with 13 bases between. CDR3 DNA: TGTGCCAGCAGCTTAGGTTCGGGGGGCCCCTCCTACGAGCAGTACTTC. This encodes CASSLGSGGPSYEQYF.

The V gene is TRBV21-1, the J gene TRBJ1-6; TRBD1 is the table's D call and was not checked against the DNA. TRBV21-1 is termed a pseudogene. The CDR3 consists of 21 residues. CDR3 amino acids: CASRDRGKAEDDLSYNSPLHF. The CDR3 bases are TGTGCCAGCAGAGACAGGGGTAAGGCGGAGGATGACCTCTCCTATAATTCACCCCTCCACTTT.

The gene calls are TRBV6-5 and TRBJ1-1; maybe TRBD1 (5 bases). The germline gives CDR1 MNHEY, CDR2 SVGAGI. Trimming cost V 8 bases and J 1 base, with 14 bases left between them. The CDR3 has 14 amino acids. The CDR3 loop is CASGGERANTEAFF. As DNA, the CDR3 is TGTGCCAGCGGGGGGGAGAGGGCGAACACTGAAGCTTTCTTT.

This chain connects TRBV27 to TRBJ2-7; 8 bases agree with TRBD2. Unmatched junction bases numbered 14, after V lost 6 bases and J lost 7 bases. The CDR3 contains 15 residues. CDR1 is MNHEY, CDR2 SMNVEV, per germline (reference sequence). The CDR3 DNA reads TGTGCCAGCAGCCCGTCTGCGGGAGGTGAGATGGAGCAGTACTTC. Its translation: CASSPSAGGEMEQYF.

The V gene is TRBV29-1, the J gene TRBJ1-1, with D perhaps TRBD1 (5 bases). The ends were cut back, 4 bases at V and 0 bases at J, with 15 bases in the middle. From germline, CDR1 is SQVTM and CDR2 ANQGSEA. The CDR3 runs to 15 residues. Written as DNA, the CDR3 is TGCAGCGTTGGTCCAGGGTGGGGAATGAACACTGAAGCTTTCTTT. Its protein product is CSVGPGWGMNTEAFF.

V is TRBV5-6 and J is TRBJ2-5; TRBD2 might be the D (5 bases). This CDR3 region has 14 residues. Deletions cut 2 bases from V and 3 bases from J, with 11 bases between. Germline V gives CDR1 SGHDT, CDR2 YYEEEE. CDR3 in DNA: TGTGCCAGCAGCTTCTACTTGCGGGAAGAGACCCAGTACTTC. Translated: CASSFYLREETQYF.

The chain links TRBV7-2 to TRBJ2-4; D perhaps matches TRBD2 (7 bases). From germline, CDR1 is SGHTA and CDR2 FQGNSA. Trimming stripped 5 bases from V and 6 bases from J, with 20 bases between. The CDR3 runs 16 residues. The CDR3 is CASSLGGGTIGNIQYF. The CDR3 nucleotides are TGTGCCAGCAGCCTGGGGGGGGGCACTATTGGAAACATTCAGTACTTC. The variable domain in full, with the rest retrieved from reference TRBV7-2 and TRBJ2-4, is GAGVSQSPSNKVTEKGKDVELRCDPISGHTALYWYRQSLGQGLEFLIYFQGNSAPDKSGLPSDRFSAERTGGSVSTLTIQRTQQEDSAVYLCASSLGGGTIGNIQYFGAGTRLSVL.

The chain employs TRBV4-1 and TRBJ1-5; D gene uncertain. Trimming removed 4 bases from V and 4 bases from J, with 14 bases in between. Per the germline V gene, CDR1 is MGHRA and CDR2 is YSYEKL. The CDR3 has 15 amino acids. In nucleotides, the CDR3 is TGCGCCAGCAGCCGCTGGCAGGTGGGTAATCAGCCCCAGCATTTT. Translating it yields CASSRWQVGNQPQHF.

V is TRBV29-1 and J is TRBJ2-1; 11 bases align to TRBD1. Germline V gene data show CDR1 as SQVTM and CDR2 as ANQGSEA. This CDR3 comprises 13 residues. V gave up 6 bases and J gave up 9 bases; unmatched junction bases: 7. For the CDR3, the DNA is TGCAGCGTGAGGACAGGGGGCTTAAGTGAGCAGTTCTTC. Translated: CSVRTGGLSEQFF.

This chain links TRBV19 with TRBJ2-6, with 8 bases lining up with TRBD1. CDR3 length: 17 residues. Germline V gene data show CDR1 as LNHDA and CDR2 as SQIVND (reference sequence). V shed 2 bases, J shed 0 bases, and the junction held 3 bases outside the gene matches. The CDR3 region is CASSITGGSSGANVLTF. The CDR3 DNA follows: TGTGCCAGTAGTATAACAGGGGGTAGCTCTGGGGCCAACGTCCTGACTTTC.

The chain uses TRBV5-6 and TRBJ1-4; 8 bases align to TRBD1. CDR1 and CDR2 from the germline V gene are SGHDT and YYEEEE. V shed 4 bases and J 5 bases; nucleotides not matched to a gene: 7. This CDR3 region has 15 residues. The CDR3 protein is CASSEQGTGNEKLFF. The CDR3 DNA reads as TGTGCCAGCAGCGAACAGGGGACAGGCAATGAAAAACTGTTTTTT. Together with reference TRBV5-6 and TRBJ1-4, the CDR3 gives the full variable domain: DAGVTQSPTHLIKTRGQQVTLRCSPKSGHDTVSWYQQALGQGPQFIFQYYEEEERQRGNFPDRFSGHQFPNYSSELNVNALLLGDSALYLCASSEQGTGNEKLFFGSGTQLSVL.

This clone was observed a single time. The rearrangement links TRBV7-9 to TRBJ1-1; 8 bases map to TRBD1. After removal of 5 bases from V and 1 base from J, the junction contained 9 bases not matched to a gene. This CDR3 contains 16 residues. Germline V gene data show CDR1 as SEHNR and CDR2 as FQNEAQ (reference sequence). CDR3 loop: CASSIGTGPGNTEAFF. The DNA of the CDR3 is TGTGCCAGCAGCATTGGGACAGGCCCTGGGAACACTGAAGCTTTCTTT.

This chain links TRBV4-1 with TRBJ1-1; perhaps TRBD1 as D (5 bases). From germline, CDR1 is MGHRA and CDR2 YSYEKL. The length of the CDR3 is 14 residues. V was pared by 8 bases and J by 2 bases, with 15 bases between. CDR3 sequence (DNA): TGCGCCAGCCGAGGGACTCTAAGAAACACTGAAGCTTTCTTT. Translating it yields CASRGTLRNTEAFF.

This chain uses TRBV2 with TRBJ1-1; possibly TRBD1 for D (5 bases). This CDR3 is 14 amino acids long. Per the germline V gene, CDR1 is SNHLY and CDR2 is FYNNEI. Between the trimmed V and J ends, which lost 4 bases and 3 bases, there was a span of 12 bases. The CDR3 region is CASSVTGGYTEAFF. In DNA form, the CDR3 reads TGTGCCAGCAGTGTAACGGGGGGGTACACTGAAGCTTTCTTT.

This rearrangement joins TRBV7-2 to TRBJ2-7; TRBD2 matches at 8 bases. The CDR3 has 15 residues. Germline trimming cut 4 bases from V and 1 base from J; bases unmatched to any gene: 6. Germline V gene data show CDR1 as SGHTA and CDR2 as FQGNSA. The CDR3 DNA is TGTGCCAGCAGCTCTCCCGGGGGGGCGTCCTACGAGCAGTACTTC. Translated, it gives CASSSPGGASYEQYF.

This clone was observed a handful of times. This chain links TRBV5-1 with TRBJ1-2; TRBD1 agrees at 8 bases. Germline V gene lookup returns CDR1 SGHRS and CDR2 YFSETQ. The CDR3 runs 13 residues. J was trimmed by 6 bases and V by 3 bases; bases with no gene match: 4. CDR3 nucleotide sequence: TGCGCCAGCAGCTCGTTGACAGGGGATGGCTACACCTTC. As protein: CASSSLTGDGYTF.